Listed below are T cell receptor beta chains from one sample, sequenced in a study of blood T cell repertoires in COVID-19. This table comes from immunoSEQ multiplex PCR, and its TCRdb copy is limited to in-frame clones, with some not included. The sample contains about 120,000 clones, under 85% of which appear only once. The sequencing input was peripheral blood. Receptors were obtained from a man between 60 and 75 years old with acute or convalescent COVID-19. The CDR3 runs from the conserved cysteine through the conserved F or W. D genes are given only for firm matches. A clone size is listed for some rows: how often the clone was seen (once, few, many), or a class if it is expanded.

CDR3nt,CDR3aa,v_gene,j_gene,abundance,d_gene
TGTGCCTGGGCATTGGGGGCTAACACTGAAGCTTTCTTT,CAWALGANTEAFF,TRBV30,TRBJ1-1,.,.
TGCGCCAGCAGCCAGGACACTGATAATTCACCCCTCCACTTT,CASSQDTDNSPLHF,TRBV5-1,TRBJ1-6,.,.
TGTGCCAGCTCCTCTCACCAGGGGGACAATGAGCAGTTCTTC,CASSSHQGDNEQFF,TRBV6-6,TRBJ2-1,.,TRBD1
TGTGCCTGGAGTGGGCTAGCGGGAATCAACACCGGGGAGCTGTTTTTT,CAWSGLAGINTGELFF,TRBV30,TRBJ2-2,few,TRBD2
TGTGCCACCAGTGATTCCTCACCCCGTGACGGGACCTACAATGAGCAGTTCTTC,CATSDSSPRDGTYNEQFF,TRBV24-1,TRBJ2-1,.,.
TGTGCCAGCAGTTTTTTACAATACAATGAGCAGTTCTTC,CASSFLQYNEQFF,TRBV28,TRBJ2-1,.,.
TGCAGTGCTAGTCAACCCAGGCGCGCGGGAGGCTACGAGCAGTACTTC,CSASQPRRAGGYEQYF,TRBV20-1,TRBJ2-7,once,TRBD2
TGCGCCAGCAGCCAAGATCCGGCCGGGAACTACGAGCAGTACTTC,CASSQDPAGNYEQYF,TRBV4-1,TRBJ2-7,.,.
TGTGCCAGCAGGGAGTATGAAGATACGCAGTATTTT,CASREYEDTQYF,TRBV2,TRBJ2-3,once,.
TGTGCCAGCATCGAGGGCAGTTATAGCAATCAGCCCCAGCATTTT,CASIEGSYSNQPQHF,TRBV2,TRBJ1-5,once,.
TGCGCCAGCAGCAATGGACAGGGCGCCGCGCTTAGCTCTGGGGCCAACGTCCTGACTTTC,CASSNGQGAALSSGANVLTF,TRBV5-1,TRBJ2-6,once,TRBD1
TGTGCCACCACTTTGGGGCGCACTGAAGCTTTCTTT,CATTLGRTEAFF,TRBV12-3/TRBV12-4,TRBJ1-1,.,.
TGCGCCAGCTCCCTGAGCAGGGGGAACACCGGGGAGCTGTTTTTT,CASSLSRGNTGELFF,TRBV10-1,TRBJ2-2,.,.
TGTGCCAGCTCCCAGACTAGCGGGAATAACGAGCAGTACTTC,CASSQTSGNNEQYF,TRBV18,TRBJ2-7,.,TRBD2
TGTGCCAGCAGTGAGTTAAACCAACCCGGGACTGAAGCTTTCTTT,CASSELNQPGTEAFF,TRBV25-1,TRBJ1-1,.,.